This T cell receptor (beta chain) stems from a study of regulatory T cells in long-lasting Graves disease (dated by TCRdb to the early 2020s). For the study in its entirety: In the newly diagnosed Graves' disease group, patients had been taking antithyroid drugs for less than 3 months. TCR sequencing covered about 13 persistent and 20 or so newly diagnosed Graves' disease patients, 33 samples in total. Peripheral blood TCR sequencing and RNA sequencing compared persistent Graves' disease patients with newly diagnosed Graves' disease patients. The study took place in China and was registered as a clinical trial.

Concerning this clonotype itself: What this receptor recognizes is not known. This may stem from a read error, because a much larger clone lies one nucleotide away. The conserved final phenylalanine or tryptophan is absent from the CDR3, which likely points to a read error.

Libraries were built with multiplex PCR. TCRdb lists the instrument as Illumina HiSeq 4000. CDR3 regions were amplified by Arm-PCR with iRepertoire HTBI primers to construct TCR beta libraries. Gel purification was performed on PCR products prior to sequencing. The study's processing was this. Across samples, about 63 TRBV and 13 to 15 TRBJ segments were identified and used for gene usage analysis of CDR3 amino acid clonotypes. COPE and FqMerger were used to merge the filtered high-quality paired reads into contigs. BLAST was used to align contigs to IMGT TRBV, TRBD and TRBJ reference genes, with CDR3 defined following IMGT. Any clonotype with a frequency above 0.1% was classified as a highly expanded clone. Shannon entropy was used to measure repertoire diversity, and the Gini coefficient was used to measure V-J evenness. Clonotypes shared by more than one individual were considered public. The public reads were reanalyzed by TCRdb: fastp trimming at Q25, MiXCR alignment, in-frame beta chains only. Every distinct CDR3 protein forms one entry, paired with its most common genes and DNA. The V and J calls reflect TCRdb's pipeline rather than the authors' work. In this sample the table shows 620,000 or so distinct CDR3 sequences, about 15% of which occur a single time. In total, the top ten clones hold 15% to 20% of the sample.

The germline V gene supplies CDR1 MDHEN and CDR2 SYDVKM. Trimming at the junction amounts to 8 bases on V and 2 bases on J, and the germline ends lie 13 bases apart. The CDR3 numbers 13 amino acids, ends counted. CDR3 DNA only is kept here, 39 bases in frame from base 1. Study-level results and caveats: Persistent Graves' disease patients showed lower TCR Shannon entropy and fewer highly expanded clones than newly diagnosed patients, suggesting clonal expansion. Persistent patients shared more public clonotypes among themselves (approximately 2,500) than newly diagnosed patients did (roughly 910). Preferential use of TRBV28, TRBJ1-2 and TRBJ2-5 was observed in persistent disease, whereas TRBV20-1 and TRBJ2-1 were favored in newly diagnosed disease. The small sample size was acknowledged by the authors as a limitation that may reduce accuracy. Peripheral blood alone was examined, since thyroid tissue, which constituted the primary lesion, could not be accessed. Sequencing and analysis were restricted to the TCR beta chain.

The sample's time point label, decoded: newly diagnosed GD, antithyroid drugs for less than 3 months. For both TCR sequencing and RNA sequencing, RNA was extracted from PBMCs using TRIzol. Graves' disease was diagnosed according to American Thyroid Association guidelines. Patients for the study were recruited at an endocrinology department in Xi'an, China. Each patient gave 8.5 to 9.5 milliliters of peripheral blood, collected in an EDTA anticoagulant tube. PBMCs were isolated by Ficoll Paque Plus density gradient separation without further T cell sorting. An Agilent 2100 Bioanalyzer and agarose gel were used to assess RNA quality, and a NanoDrop 2000 was used to measure RNA concentration. The same data also went into a second study, on T cells in Graves' hyperthyroidism and ophthalmopathy. As the second publication notes: A patient counted as having stable Graves' hyperthyroidism if no progression to ophthalmopathy occurred over 18 months of follow-up. Hyperthyroidism patients were newly diagnosed, had a disease duration of under 2 months, and were aged 18 to 65 years. Exclusion was applied to patients with uncontrolled infections, other autoimmune diseases, pregnancy or lactation. Diagnoses were established on the basis of clinical symptoms, serum thyroxine and TRAb, thyroid ultrasound, and orbital computed tomography. The TCR CDR3 was subjected to a first round of RT-PCR using the HTBI primer set and the Qiagen OneStep RT-PCR kit. Most expanded thyroid clonotypes (frequency above 0.001) were also detected in blood, suggesting blood repertoires may reflect thyroid immune responses. A model built on a 13 V-J signature distinguished ophthalmopathy from stable hyperthyroidism, reaching roughly 88% sensitivity and 81% to 83% specificity in cross-validation and 80%/75% in testing. In validation, progression to ophthalmopathy was predicted by the model with 70.59% sensitivity and 72.22% specificity, a median of roughly six months before onset. A discovery cohort of fewer than 110 patients, roughly 43 with Graves' ophthalmopathy and 55 to 65 with stable Graves' hyperthyroidism, was used to find distinguishing TCR V-J signatures. Prospective prediction of ophthalmopathy was tested in an independent validation cohort consisting of roughly 20 hyperthyroidism patients and around 16 patients who later progressed to ophthalmopathy. The approximately 98 discovery patients were randomly divided into training and test sets at a 7:3 ratio. The study also compared thyroid tissue and blood T-cell repertoires from over 5 Graves' hyperthyroidism patients. Once sampling was done, hyperthyroidism patients were given methimazole at a starting dose of 30 mg daily, whereas ophthalmopathy patients were given high-dose intravenous methylprednisolone. A second multiplex PCR round built the libraries, followed by size selection and purification. Sequencing of the libraries was done on an Illumina HiSeq2000 using paired-end 100 bp reads. SOAPnuke was used to process the raw data, with reads discarded if the reads contained adapters or uncalled bases, had a mean Phred below 15, or lacked an exact constant-primer or identifier match. COPE v1.2.5 was used to merge high-quality paired reads, and clonotypes were defined as unique nucleotide sequences. MiTCR v1.1 was used to align clonotypes to the IMGT TRBV, TRBD and TRBJ reference segments. The analysis included only V-J combinations with a frequency above 0.0001, which together covered more than 99% of the repertoires. A TCS score was defined as the ratio of F50 (clonal expansion) to E x V (chaos), with BLOSUM62-based TCRdist applied between CDR3 peptides within each V-J. Welch's t-statistics and random forest reduced fewer than 550 V-J features to 13, which were used in a naive Bayes classifier (R e1071). No statistical method was used to set the sample size in advance, and investigators knew the group allocation. The paper reports TCR Vbeta CDR3 sequencing of more than 120 peripheral blood samples: approximately 41 ophthalmopathy, about 75 hyperthyroidism and roughly 17 progressor patients.

Sequences were derived from peripheral blood mononuclear cells (PBMCs), sampled at new diagnosis, from a patient treated with antithyroid drugs. This receptor was identified in a woman aged 25 to 45 with Graves disease. Donor details come from another sample of the same person, matched by shared clones. The receptor chain draws on TRBV28 and TRBJ2-7, with the D call perhaps TRBD1 or TRBD2, each one matching 5 bases. This receptor carries the CDR3 CASGSSGPYEQYS. The DNA sequence reads TGTGCCAGCGGTTCCTCGGGACCCTACGAGCAGTACTCC.